The T cell receptor beta chain under discussion was sequenced for a study of blood T cell repertoires in COVID-19. Study details: PBMCs, B-cell-depleted T cells, or T cells were the source of the cDNA or gDNA that made up the material.

TCRdb's copy holds only in-frame clones and misses some; the assay was immunoSEQ multiplex PCR. Of about 37,000 clones in the sample, roughly 80% were seen once. The germline V gene encodes CDR1 MNHEY and CDR2 SMNVEV (reference sequence). This CDR3 is built from 16 residues. Trimming stripped 6 bases from V and 0 bases from J, with 12 bases between. The sequence derives from a woman in her seventies with acute or convalescent COVID-19. The chain carries TRBV27 and TRBJ2-6; no firm D call. Sequenced sample: peripheral blood. This CDR3 reads CASRIGFDSGANVLTF. DNA for the CDR3: TGTGCCAGCAGAATCGGGTTTGACTCTGGGGCCAACGTCCTGACTTTC.